This T cell receptor (beta chain) came from a study of T cell changes during pregnancy in multiple sclerosis (dated by TCRdb to the late 2010s). For context, the study as a whole: Changes in the T cell repertoire over the course of pregnancy were examined in this study in women with multiple sclerosis.

Library method: the immunoSEQ multiplex PCR assay. The clones in this table, taken by TCRdb from immuneACCESS, are in-frame only. Not every clone is retained; where verified, under half of the shortfall comes from an unresolved V gene, and the cause of the rest is unknown. The sample table records tens of thousands of clones; about nine tenths of these occur just once. Jointly, the top ten make up 3% to 3.5% of the sample. Comments on this clone: The clone's antigen remains unknown. One base away there is no much larger clone; base qualities are not given.

The V end gives up 0 bases and the J end 4 bases, leaving 6 bases in the junction not matched to a gene. The germline V gene gives CDR1 as SGHRS and CDR2 as YFSETQ. The CDR3 spans 17 residues, from the cysteine through the phenylalanine. Of all the DNA, just the CDR3 is kept, 51 bases in frame from base 1. The clonotype originates from a female donor in good health, enrolled as a control in a pregnancy study. Material: peripheral blood, obtained in the first trimester of pregnancy. The rearrangement joined TRBV5-1 to TRBJ2-2, with TRBD1 matching 10 junction bases. The nucleotides are TGCGCCAGCAGCTTGGGAGGGACAGGGGCGGCCACCGGGGAGCTGTTTTTT. Its protein product is CASSLGGTGAATGELFF.